These 30 T cell receptor beta chains were all obtained from the same sample, sequenced in a study of blood T cells in healthy people across ages. A sample-barcoded 5' primer and a J-beta primer mix were used in a second PCR of roughly 7 to 11 cycles. MiXCR was run by TCRdb on the 5' RACE reads, yielding one entry per CDR3 protein. The data show some 760,000 distinct CDR3 sequences, about 25% seen once. Another study also made use of these data, one on T cells of mothers and their children.

Source material: blood. The origin of the receptors is a boy younger than 18 in good health.

The J gene is TRBJ2-1, the V gene TRBV29-1; D is unclear. From germline, CDR1 is SQVTM and CDR2 ANQGSEA. There are 13 residues in the CDR3. Trimming removed 7 bases at V and 2 bases at J, with 12 bases between. CDR3 DNA: TGCAGCGCCAACATCCCGACCTACAATGAGCAGTTCTTC. Translated, it gives CSANIPTYNEQFF.

This clonotype has a handful of counts. The chain uses TRBV27 and TRBJ1-6, with 10 bases aligning to TRBD1. The trim removed 8 bases at V and 3 bases at J, leaving 7 bases unmatched. The CDR3 sequence is 16 residues long. From germline, CDR1 is MNHEY and CDR2 SMNVEV (reference sequence). The CDR3 is CASGTGDPYYNSPLHF. Here the CDR3 DNA reads TGTGCCAGCGGGACAGGGGACCCTTACTATAATTCACCCCTCCACTTT.

The V gene is TRBV5-1, the J gene TRBJ2-4, with 7 bases lining up with TRBD1. This CDR3 contains 14 residues. With 0 bases clipped from V and 6 bases from J, the junction kept 3 bases outside the gene matches. Per germline, CDR1 SGHRS and CDR2 YFSETQ. CDR3 sequence (DNA): TGCGCCAGCAGCTTGGAGGCAGGGGGAAACATTCAGTACTTC. Translated, it gives CASSLEAGGNIQYF.

This clonotype was recorded once. V is TRBV4-1 and J is TRBJ1-5; D remains ambiguous. V lost 1 base and J lost 0, with 10 bases in between. Germline loops: CDR1 MGHRA, CDR2 YSYEKL. The CDR3 is made up of 16 amino acids. CDR3 in amino acids: CASSQVPGYSNQPQHF. The CDR3 DNA follows: TGCGCCAGCAGCCAAGTCCCGGGGTATAGCAATCAGCCCCAGCATTTT.

Only a few counts were recorded for this clonotype. The junction differs from germline at one of its ends, possibly a read error. V and J are TRBV28 and TRBJ2-5; 9 bases fit TRBD2. In germline, CDR1 is MDHEN, CDR2 SYDVKM. The CDR3 is 13 residues long. The CDR3 reads CASSPGTSLQGPF. CDR3 in DNA: TGTGCCAGCAGTCCCGGGACTAGCTTGCAAGGGCCCTTC.

This clonotype was seen more than once but under ten times. In nucleotides, the CDR3 is TGTGCCAGCAAAGAGGGACTAGCGTCTTACGAGCAGTACTTC. It encodes CASKEGLASYEQYF. The J gene is TRBJ2-7, the V gene TRBV3-1; TRBD2 aligns across 10 bases. Unmatched junction bases numbered 7, after V lost 7 bases and J lost 4 bases. The CDR3 runs 14 residues. CDR1 is LGHDT and CDR2 is YNNKEL in the germline V gene (reference sequence).

Remarks on this clonotype: The conserved phenylalanine or tryptophan is not found at the CDR3 terminus, so this likely reflects a read error. The rearrangement links TRBV24-1 to TRBJ1-2; D is possibly TRBD1 (6 bases). Germline lookup yields CDR1 KGHDR and CDR2 SFDVKD. Trimming removed 4 bases from V and 8 bases from J, with 10 bases in between. The CDR3 extends over 12 amino acids. This chain's CDR3 is CATSENRDGYTI. CDR3 in DNA: TGTGCCACCAGTGAAAACAGGGACGGCTACACCATC.

This clonotype has more than one count but fewer than ten. The chain joins TRBV11-1 to TRBJ1-1; 9 bases fit TRBD1. CDR3 length: 14 residues. V gave up 4 bases and J gave up 5 bases; unmatched junction bases: 5. Germline V gene sequence: CDR1 SGHAT, CDR2 FQDESV (reference sequence). CDR3 residues: CASSSGTGLTEAFF. CDR3 in DNA: TGTGCCAGCAGCTCCGGGACAGGGCTTACTGAAGCTTTCTTT.

This clonotype was seen more than once but under ten times. The V gene is TRBV6-2 or TRBV6-3, the J gene TRBJ2-3, with TRBD2 matching 8 bases. The trim removed 10 bases at V and 0 bases at J, leaving 6 bases unmatched. The CDR3 covers 14 residues. Germline CDR1 and CDR2: MNHEY and SVGEGT. CDR3: CAIRAGASTDTQYF. In DNA, the CDR3 is TGTGCCATTAGAGCGGGGGCCAGCACAGATACGCAGTATTTT.

V and J are TRBV4-1 and TRBJ1-4, with D perhaps matching TRBD1 (5 bases). CDR1 is MGHRA and CDR2 is YSYEKL in the germline V gene. The CDR3 length is 17 residues. V was clipped by 2 bases and J by 3 bases, with 16 bases between them. Here the CDR3 reads CASSQTGGVGANEKLFF. The CDR3 DNA reads as TGCGCCAGCAGCCAAACGGGAGGGGTCGGAGCTAATGAAAAACTGTTTTTT.

The chain joins TRBV5-1 to TRBJ1-2, with TRBD1 matching over 7 bases. The CDR3 has 15 amino acids. Per the germline V gene, CDR1 is SGHRS and CDR2 is YFSETQ. J was trimmed by 3 bases and V by 2 bases; bases with no gene match: 7. CDR3 sequence reads: CASSFRTGEHYGYTF. CDR3 DNA: TGCGCCAGCAGCTTCAGAACAGGGGAGCACTATGGCTACACCTTC.

V usage is TRBV7-9 and J usage is TRBJ2-7; TRBD1 aligns across 7 bases. There are 15 residues in the CDR3. Per germline, CDR1 SEHNR and CDR2 FQNEAQ (reference sequence). V lost 4 bases, J lost 1 base, and 7 bases stayed unmatched. In nucleotides, the CDR3 is TGTGCCAGCAGCTCCACCCACAGGGGATCCTACGAGCAGTACTTC. Translating gives CASSSTHRGSYEQYF.

This clonotype turned up a few times. The V gene is TRBV20-1, the J gene TRBJ2-1, with 8 nucleotides matching TRBD2. V trimming: 5 bases; J trimming: 9 bases; junction bases outside the gene matches: 15. This CDR3 region has 15 residues. Germline CDR1 DFQATT, CDR2 SNEGSKA (reference sequence). CDR3 nucleotides: TGCAGTGCTTTGAGCGGGAGCGAAGTTTGGGGTGAGCAGTTCTTC. Protein: CSALSGSEVWGEQFF.

This clonotype has only a few counts. V is TRBV10-2 and J is TRBJ2-5; 9 bases match TRBD2. Germline-derived CDR1 and CDR2 are WSHSY and SAAADI. V shed 0 bases, J shed 4 bases, and the junction held 9 bases outside the gene matches. CDR3 size: 17 residues. This CDR3 reads CASSESEGSGRRETQYF. In DNA form, the CDR3 reads TGCGCCAGCAGTGAGTCGGAGGGTAGCGGGAGACGAGAGACCCAGTACTTC.

CDR3 amino acids: CASSETSGRDTQYF. CDR3 nucleotides: TGTGCCAGCAGTGAGACTAGCGGGAGGGATACGCAGTATTTT. The gene calls are TRBV2 and TRBJ2-3; 13 nucleotides line up with TRBD2. This CDR3 is built from 14 residues. The V gene end was trimmed by 3 bases and the J gene end by 6 bases; junction bases not matched to a gene: 0. Germline V gene sequence: CDR1 SNHLY, CDR2 FYNNEI.

This clonotype was found a few times. The V and J genes are TRBV29-1 and TRBJ2-1; D gene unclear. The CDR3 has 11 amino acids. Deletions cut 4 bases from V and 7 bases from J, with 8 bases between. Germline values: CDR1 SQVTM, CDR2 ANQGSEA. CDR3 sequence: CSVGAANEQFF. In DNA form, the CDR3 reads TGCAGCGTTGGGGCTGCGAATGAGCAGTTCTTC.

Note on this clonotype: Its ends do not fully match the called genes, so a read error is possible. V usage is TRBV14 and J usage is TRBJ2-1, with D hard to call. The J call may be in error: the DNA end matches TRBJ2-7 better. This CDR3 contains 14 residues. CDR1 SGHDN and CDR2 FVKESK come from the germline V gene. CDR3 bases: TGTGCCAGTAGCCCCCACAGTAGCTCCTACGAGCAGTACTTC. Its translation is CASSPHSSSYEQYF.

This clonotype was detected only a few times. No DNA is shown, since the ends of the CDR3 on it are uncertain; the CDR3 is the one TCRdb lists. V usage is TRBV27 and J usage is TRBJ1-2; the DNA was not used to check the table's D call, TRBD1. Germline CDR1 and CDR2: MNHEY and SMNVEV (reference sequence). The CDR3 contains 14 residues when both ends are counted. CDR3 loop: CASSSSTGYYGYTF.

The chain employs TRBV3-1 and TRBJ1-2; D is uncertain. This CDR3 region has 15 residues. V gave up 0 bases and J gave up 8 bases, with 16 bases separating them. The V gene's germline CDR1 is LGHDT and CDR2 YNNKEL (reference sequence). CDR3 sequence (DNA): TGTGCCAGCAGCCAAGACTTACGACACGGAGCGGGCTACACCTTC. Its protein is CASSQDLRHGAGYTF.

The chain employs TRBV19 and TRBJ1-2, with 7 bases aligning to TRBD1. The CDR3 extends over 16 amino acids. CDR1 is LNHDA, CDR2 SQIVND, per germline (reference sequence). With 4 bases clipped from V and 4 bases from J, the junction kept 12 bases outside the gene matches. For the CDR3, the DNA is TGTGCCAGTAGTAACAGGGACAGCACCGTCGGCTATGGCTACACCTTC. Translated: CASSNRDSTVGYGYTF.

There are a few counts of this clonotype. The DNA of the CDR3 is TGTGCCAGTAAGCGAGTCCAATCCCGCCTAATAGCGGGGGACAATGAGCAGTTCTTC. This gives the protein CASKRVQSRLIAGDNEQFF. The J gene is TRBJ2-1, the V gene TRBV28; 9 positions agree with TRBD2. Germline V gene lookup returns CDR1 MDHEN and CDR2 SYDVKM. The V and J ends lost 9 bases and 5 bases, in that order; junction bases with no gene match: 23. The CDR3 is 19 residues long.

In regard to this clonotype: One junction end disagrees with the germline gene, perhaps due to a read error. The rearrangement uses TRBV29-1 and TRBJ2-5, with TRBD1 matching 10 bases. CDR3 size: 12 residues. The germline V gene encodes CDR1 SQVTM and CDR2 ANQGSEA. The CDR3 is CSVAGTGESVDF. In DNA form, the CDR3 reads TGCAGCGTGGCCGGGACAGGGGAATCGGTGGACTTC.

The genes are TRBV6-5 and TRBJ2-3, with 8 bases fitting TRBD2. J was trimmed by 4 bases and V by 6 bases; bases with no gene match: 6. Germline CDR1 is MNHEY and CDR2 is SVGAGI. There are 14 residues in the CDR3. This CDR3 reads CASSRAGVSDTQYF. In DNA form, the CDR3 reads TGTGCCAGCAGCAGAGCGGGAGTATCAGATACGCAGTATTTT.

In this sample, this clonotype turned up a few times. The chain joins TRBV28 to TRBJ2-7, with D perhaps matching TRBD2 (5 bases). This CDR3 is 13 amino acids long. V was pared by 5 bases and J by 2 bases, with 10 bases between. Looked up from germline, CDR1 is MDHEN and CDR2 is SYDVKM. Here the CDR3 reads CASSGEPTYEQYF. The CDR3 DNA reads TGTGCCAGCAGTGGGGAGCCTACCTACGAGCAGTACTTC.

This clonotype has more than one count but fewer than ten. Being one base from a much bigger clone, this may be a read error. The J gene is TRBJ1-4, the V gene TRBV6-5; a possible D gene is TRBD1 (6 bases). CDR1 is MNHEY, CDR2 SVGAGI, per germline. This CDR3 comprises 14 residues. CDR3 sequence: CASSYGTTNEKPFF. As DNA, the CDR3 is TGTGCCAGCAGTTACGGGACAACTAATGAAAAACCGTTTTTT.

This clonotype was picked up a small number of times. The chain combines TRBV7-2 with TRBJ2-1, with D hard to call. The CDR3 covers 13 residues. Germline V gene data show CDR1 as SGHTA and CDR2 as FQGNSA. V was trimmed by 5 bases and J by 13 bases, leaving 18 bases between them. CDR3 sequence (DNA): TGTGCCAGCAGCCCCCCTCCGGACGGACCACAGTTCTTC. Translated: CASSPPPDGPQFF.

The chain combines TRBV5-1 with TRBJ2-3; 9 bases align to TRBD2. V trimming: 1 base; J trimming: 1 base; junction bases outside the gene matches: 7. The CDR3 totals 17 residues. Germline values: CDR1 SGHRS, CDR2 YFSETQ. CDR3 amino acids: CASSLRLAEFRTDTQYF. CDR3 nucleotide sequence: TGCGCCAGCAGCTTGAGACTAGCGGAATTCCGCACAGATACGCAGTATTTT. The full variable domain, in which reference TRBV5-1 and TRBJ2-3 provide the parts outside the CDR3, is KAGVTQTPRYLIKTRGQQVTLSCSPISGHRSVSWYQQTPGQGLQFLFEYFSETQRNKGNFPGRFSGRQFSNSRSEMNVSTLELGDSALYLCASSLRLAEFRTDTQYFGPGTRLTVL.

Only a few counts were recorded for this clonotype. The chain is built from TRBV5-1 and TRBJ2-2; D possibly matches TRBD1 or TRBD2 (5 bases each). This CDR3 spans 14 amino acids. Germline CDR1 and CDR2: SGHRS and YFSETQ. Between the trimmed V and J ends, which lost 5 bases and 9 bases, there was a span of 17 bases. CDR3 in DNA: TGCGCCAGCAGAGGCCGAGGGGAGTCCTGGGAGCTGTTTTTT. It yields the protein CASRGRGESWELFF.

This clonotype has more than one count but fewer than ten. The gene calls are TRBV12-3 or TRBV12-4 and TRBJ2-5; D uncertain. The CDR3 has 15 residues. V lost 6 bases and J lost 3, with 17 bases in between. This CDR3 is CASSPMGGLKETQYF. The CDR3 bases are TGTGCCAGCAGCCCCATGGGTGGGCTAAAAGAGACCCAGTACTTC.

The V and J genes are TRBV15 and TRBJ2-5, with a tentative D call TRBD1 (6 bases). The V and J ends lost 3 bases and 5 bases respectively, with 16 bases between them. Germline V gene sequence: CDR1 LNHNV, CDR2 YYDKDF (reference sequence). CDR3 size: 15 residues. The chain's CDR3 is CATSRDQGFGETQYF. DNA for the CDR3: TGTGCCACCAGCAGGGACCAGGGGTTCGGGGAGACCCAGTACTTC.